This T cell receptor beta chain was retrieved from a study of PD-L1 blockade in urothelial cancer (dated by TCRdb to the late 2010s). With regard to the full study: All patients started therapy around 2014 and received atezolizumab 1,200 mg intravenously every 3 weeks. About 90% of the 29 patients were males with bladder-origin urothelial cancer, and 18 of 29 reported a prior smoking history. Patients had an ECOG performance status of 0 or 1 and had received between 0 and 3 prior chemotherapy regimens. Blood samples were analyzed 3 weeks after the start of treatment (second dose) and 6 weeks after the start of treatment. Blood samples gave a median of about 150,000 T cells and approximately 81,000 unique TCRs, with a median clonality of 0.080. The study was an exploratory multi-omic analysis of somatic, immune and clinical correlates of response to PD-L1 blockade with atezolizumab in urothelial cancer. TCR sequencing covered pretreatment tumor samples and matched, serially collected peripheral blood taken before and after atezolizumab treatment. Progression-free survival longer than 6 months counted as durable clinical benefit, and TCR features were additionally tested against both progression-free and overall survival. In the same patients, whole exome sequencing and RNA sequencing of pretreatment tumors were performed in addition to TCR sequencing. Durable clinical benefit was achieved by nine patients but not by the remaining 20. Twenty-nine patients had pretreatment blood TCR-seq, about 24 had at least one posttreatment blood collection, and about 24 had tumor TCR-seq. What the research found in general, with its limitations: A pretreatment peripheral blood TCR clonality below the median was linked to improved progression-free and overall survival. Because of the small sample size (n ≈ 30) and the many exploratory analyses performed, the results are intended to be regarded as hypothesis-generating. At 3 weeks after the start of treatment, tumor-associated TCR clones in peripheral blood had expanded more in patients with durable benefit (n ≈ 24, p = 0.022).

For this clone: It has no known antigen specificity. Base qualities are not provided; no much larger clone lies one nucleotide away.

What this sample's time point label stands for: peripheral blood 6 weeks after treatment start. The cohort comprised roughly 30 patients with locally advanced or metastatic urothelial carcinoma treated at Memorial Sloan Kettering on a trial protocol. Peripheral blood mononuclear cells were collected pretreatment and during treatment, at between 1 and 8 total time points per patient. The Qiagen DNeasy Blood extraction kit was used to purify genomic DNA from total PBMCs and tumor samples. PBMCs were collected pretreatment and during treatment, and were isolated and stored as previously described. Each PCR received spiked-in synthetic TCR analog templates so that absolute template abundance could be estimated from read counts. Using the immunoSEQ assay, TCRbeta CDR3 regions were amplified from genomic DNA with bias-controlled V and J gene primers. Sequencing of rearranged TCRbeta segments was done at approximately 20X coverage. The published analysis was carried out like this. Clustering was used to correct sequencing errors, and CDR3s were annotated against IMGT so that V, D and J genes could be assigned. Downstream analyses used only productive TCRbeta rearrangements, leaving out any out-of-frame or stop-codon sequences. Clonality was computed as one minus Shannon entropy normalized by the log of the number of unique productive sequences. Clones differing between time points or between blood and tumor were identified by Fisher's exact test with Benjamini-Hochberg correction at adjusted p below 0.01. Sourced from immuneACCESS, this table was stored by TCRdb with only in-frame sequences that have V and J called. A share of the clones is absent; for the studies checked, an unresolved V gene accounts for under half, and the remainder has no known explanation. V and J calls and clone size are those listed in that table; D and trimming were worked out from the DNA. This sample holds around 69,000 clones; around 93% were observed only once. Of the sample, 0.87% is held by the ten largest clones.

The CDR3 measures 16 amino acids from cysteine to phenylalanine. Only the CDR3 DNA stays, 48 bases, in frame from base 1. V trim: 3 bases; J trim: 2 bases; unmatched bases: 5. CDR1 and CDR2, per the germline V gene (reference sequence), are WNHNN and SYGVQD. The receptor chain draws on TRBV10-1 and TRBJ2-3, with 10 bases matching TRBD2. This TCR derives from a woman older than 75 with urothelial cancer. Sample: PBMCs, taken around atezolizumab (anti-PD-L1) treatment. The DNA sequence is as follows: TGCGCCAGCAGTGATCGGACTAGCGGTTACACAGATACGCAGTATTTT. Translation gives CASSDRTSGYTDTQYF.